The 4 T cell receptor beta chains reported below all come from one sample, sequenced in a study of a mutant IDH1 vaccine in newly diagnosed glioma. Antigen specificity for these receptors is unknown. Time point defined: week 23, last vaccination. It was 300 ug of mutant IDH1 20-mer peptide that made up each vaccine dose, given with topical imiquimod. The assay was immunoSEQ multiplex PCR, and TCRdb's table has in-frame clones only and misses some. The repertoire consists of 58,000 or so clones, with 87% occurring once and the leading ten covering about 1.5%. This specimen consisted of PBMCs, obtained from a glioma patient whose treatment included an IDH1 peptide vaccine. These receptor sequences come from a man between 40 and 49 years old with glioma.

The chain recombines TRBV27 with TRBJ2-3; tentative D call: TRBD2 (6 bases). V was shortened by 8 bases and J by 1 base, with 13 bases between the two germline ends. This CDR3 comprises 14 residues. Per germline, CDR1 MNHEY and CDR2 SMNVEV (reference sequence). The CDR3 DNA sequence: TGTGCCAGCGGGTCGGGACTCCGCACAGATACGCAGTATTTT. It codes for CASGSGLRTDTQYF.

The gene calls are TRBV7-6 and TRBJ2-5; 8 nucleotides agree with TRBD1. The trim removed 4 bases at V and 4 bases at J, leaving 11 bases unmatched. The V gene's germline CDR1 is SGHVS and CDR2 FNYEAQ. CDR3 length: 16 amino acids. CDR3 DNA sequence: TGTGCCAGCAGCTCGACCACCGGGACAGGTCGAGAGACCCAGTACTTC. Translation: CASSSTTGTGRETQYF.

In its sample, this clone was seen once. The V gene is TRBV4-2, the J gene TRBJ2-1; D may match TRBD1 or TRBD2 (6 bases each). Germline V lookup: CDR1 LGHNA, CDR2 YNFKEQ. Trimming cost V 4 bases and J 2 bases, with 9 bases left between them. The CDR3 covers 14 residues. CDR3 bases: TGTGCCAGCAGCCCGGGGGCCCCCTACAATGAGCAGTTCTTC. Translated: CASSPGAPYNEQFF.

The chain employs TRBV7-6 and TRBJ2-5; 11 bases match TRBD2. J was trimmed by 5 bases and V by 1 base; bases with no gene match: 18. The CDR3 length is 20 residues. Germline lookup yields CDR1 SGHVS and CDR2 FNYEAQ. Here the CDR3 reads CASSLVFGRLAGLGWETQYF. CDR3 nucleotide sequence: TGTGCCAGCAGCTTAGTTTTCGGGCGACTAGCGGGACTCGGCTGGGAGACCCAGTACTTC.